This TCR beta chain was retrieved from a study of blood T cells in healthy people across ages. Study at large: About one barcoded beta molecule was captured per two T cells (by template switching). Study results and limitations: Compared with aged donors, long-lived donors showed fewer expanded clones, suggesting selection.

Every donor gave 7.5 to 10 milliliters of peripheral blood. Extraction of total RNA produced a minimum of 5.5 micrograms from each sample. This clonotype was observed a handful of times. Its antigen is unknown. Combining a sample-barcoded 5' primer with a J-beta primer mix, a second PCR ran for roughly 6 to 12 cycles. TCRdb passed the 5' RACE reads through MiXCR, listing each CDR3 protein once. The data hold some 730,000 distinct CDR3 sequences, with 20% to 25% observed a single time. CDR1 and CDR2 (germline): MNHEY, SVGAGI. The CDR3 is 13 amino acids. The V gene lost 6 bases and the J gene lost 4 bases, with 11 bases spanning the gap.

V gene TRBV6-5 combines with J gene TRBJ2-3; maybe TRBD1 (5 bases). This sequence was found in a man aged 65 to 79 in good health. The sample consisted of blood. The CDR3 coding sequence is TGTGCCAGCAGACATCAGGGATCAGATACGCAGTATTTT. Its protein product is CASRHQGSDTQYF.